These T cell receptor beta chains were read from a single sample in a study of T cells in Graves' hyperthyroidism and ophthalmopathy. In TCRdb, the multiplex PCR reads were re-called with MiXCR into one record per CDR3 protein. This sample has about 600,000 distinct CDR3 sequences, with about 16% found just once. Sample: blood. Receptor source: a woman aged 40 to 50 with Graves' ophthalmopathy. CDR3s include the opening cysteine and the closing phenylalanine or tryptophan. The D gene is left open where the match is weak. Not all rows give a size; the values are once, few, many and, for expanded clones, a class.

J,V,D,size,CDR3,DNA
TRBJ1-1,TRBV5-5,-,-,CASSLTGSRTEAFF,TGTGCCAGCAGCTTAACGGGCTCACGGACTGAAGCTTTCTTT
TRBJ2-7,TRBV4-1,-,-,CASSPSQLDYEQYF,TGCGCCAGCAGCCCCTCCCAGCTGGACTACGAGCAGTACTTC
TRBJ2-7,TRBV18,-,many,CASSPKNSFPYEQYF,TGTGCCAGCTCACCAAAAAACAGTTTTCCCTACGAGCAGTACTTC
TRBJ1-6,TRBV6-2/TRBV6-3,-,few,CASKMGRDNSPLHF,TGTGCCAGCAAAATGGGGCGGGATAATTCACCCCTCCACTTT
TRBJ2-5,TRBV7-6,-,few,CASSLERRRQETQYF,TGTGCCAGCAGCTTAGAAAGACGGCGACAAGAGACCCAGTACTTC
TRBJ2-5,TRBV7-9,TRBD1,many,CASSSGTGVSGETQYF,TGTGCCAGCAGCTCGGGGACAGGCGTTTCGGGGGAGACCCAGTACTTC
TRBJ2-1,TRBV6-2/TRBV6-3,TRBD1,-,CASSSFNRGTWDNEQFF,TGTGCCAGCTCCTCCTTCAACAGGGGCACTTGGGACAATGAGCAGTTCTTC
TRBJ1-1,TRBV28,-,many,CASKQGSTEAFF,TGTGCCAGCAAGCAGGGCTCCACTGAAGCTTTCTTT
TRBJ1-3,TRBV7-9,-,-,CASSTPGGPSGNTIYF,TGTGCCAGCAGCACCCCCGGAGGCCCTTCGGGAAACACCATATATTTT
TRBJ2-5,TRBV18,-,many,CASSTTGTETQYF,TGTGCCAGCTCAACAACAGGGACAGAGACCCAGTACTTC
TRBJ2-5,TRBV2,-,many,CASSSESGELQTQYF,TGTGCCAGCAGTAGTGAAAGTGGGGAACTCCAGACCCAGTACTTC
TRBJ2-7,TRBV5-1,TRBD2,many,CASQDKLAGGSEQYF,TGCGCCAGCCAAGATAAGTTAGCGGGAGGATCCGAGCAGTACTTC
TRBJ2-3,TRBV6-5,TRBD2,many,CASSYSGRRVTDTQYF,TGTGCCAGCAGTTACAGCGGGAGGCGTGTTACAGATACGCAGTATTTT
TRBJ1-6,TRBV18,-,-,CASSLDGSPLHF,TGTGCCAGCTCCCTGGACGGTTCACCCCTCCACTTT
TRBJ2-5,TRBV15,-,few,CATSRDLQNLKTQYF,TGTGCCACCAGCAGAGATTTACAGAACCTCAAGACCCAGTACTTC
TRBJ2-3,TRBV27,TRBD2,many,CATAGGRGETDTQYF,TGTGCCACCGCGGGGGGCAGAGGCGAGACAGATACGCAGTATTTT
TRBJ1-1,TRBV20-1,TRBD1,-,CSAFKRDRNLNTEAFF,TGCAGTGCTTTCAAGCGGGACAGGAATTTGAACACTGAAGCTTTCTTT
TRBJ2-1,TRBV5-1,TRBD1,once,CARDRGPNEQFF,TGTGCCAGAGACAGGGGACCCAATGAGCAGTTCTTC
TRBJ2-5,TRBV20-1,TRBD1,few,CSALPGQAQETQYF,TGCAGTGCTCTCCCTGGACAGGCCCAAGAGACCCAGTACTTC
TRBJ2-5,TRBV2,-,many,CASSAGTDQETQYF,TGTGCCAGCAGCGCGGGGACTGACCAAGAGACCCAGTACTTC
TRBJ2-1,TRBV6-2/TRBV6-3,TRBD1,once,CASSYDRELGEQFF,TGTGCCAGCAGTTACGACAGGGAATTAGGTGAGCAGTTCTTC
TRBJ1-2,TRBV5-6,-,few,CASRQNGGYTF,TGTGCCAGCAGGCAAAACGGGGGCTACACTTTC
TRBJ1-1,TRBV5-6,-,once,CASSWAHTEAFF,TGTGCCAGCAGCTGGGCCCACACTGAAGCTTTCTTT
TRBJ2-5,TRBV15,TRBD2,many,CATSRELAGGGETQYF,TGTGCCACCAGCAGAGAACTAGCGGGAGGAGGAGAGACCCAGTACTTC
TRBJ2-2,TRBV6-1,-,-,CASSEAVMPWVGELFF,TGTGCCAGCAGTGAAGCGGTTATGCCGTGGGTCGGGGAGCTGTTTTTT
TRBJ2-1,TRBV12-3/TRBV12-4,-,many,CASSLQGLVSSYNEQFF,TGTGCCAGCAGTCTACAGGGATTGGTAAGCTCCTACAATGAGCAGTTCTTC
TRBJ1-4,TRBV19,-,few,CASTLRGGSEKLFF,TGTGCCAGTACCCTACGTGGGGGTAGTGAAAAACTGTTTTTT
TRBJ2-3,TRBV6-1,-,-,CASSPGHTSDAQYF,TGTGCCAGCAGTCCGGGACACACAAGTGATGCGCAGTATTTT
TRBJ2-6,TRBV7-9,-,many,CASSPLTGSGANVLTF,TGTGCCAGCAGCCCACTGACGGGCTCTGGGGCCAACGTCCTGACTTTC
TRBJ2-1,TRBV15,TRBD2,many,CATSPRLAAYNEQFF,TGTGCCACCAGCCCGAGACTAGCGGCCTACAATGAGCAGTTCTTC
TRBJ1-2,TRBV7-8,-,many,CASSPTRTRGGYGYTF,TGTGCCAGCAGCCCAACACGCACTAGAGGGGGCTATGGCTACACCTTC
TRBJ2-2,TRBV4-2,TRBD2,-,CASSRGGLAGMNTGELFF,TGTGCCAGCAGCCGAGGGGGGCTAGCGGGGATGAACACCGGGGAGCTGTTTTTT
TRBJ2-3,TRBV3-1,TRBD2,many,CASSQGGGGTSTDTQYF,TGTGCCAGCAGCCAAGGGGGCGGGGGAACAAGCACAGATACGCAGTATTTT
TRBJ2-1,TRBV7-2,-,many,CASSFVREIYNEQFF,TGTGCCAGCAGCTTTGTCCGGGAAATATACAATGAGCAGTTCTTC
TRBJ1-1,TRBV14,-,few,CASSQDRIGLWSTEAFF,TGTGCCAGCAGCCAAGATAGAATTGGGTTGTGGAGCACTGAAGCTTTCTTT
TRBJ1-2,TRBV18,TRBD1,-,CASSPRQGPDGYTF,TGTGCCAGCTCACCACGACAGGGACCGGACGGCTACACCTTC
TRBJ2-7,TRBV2,TRBD2,many,CASRWLAESYEQYF,TGTGCCAGCCGGTGGCTAGCGGAGTCCTACGAGCAGTACTTC
TRBJ2-5,TRBV20-1,TRBD2,many,CSATRNSGGGQTQYF,TGCAGTGCTACCCGTAATAGCGGGGGAGGTCAGACCCAGTACTTC
TRBJ2-7,TRBV15,-,few,CATSDPSRSSYEQYF,TGTGCCACCAGCGACCCTAGCAGGAGCTCCTACGAGCAGTACTTC
TRBJ1-2,TRBV2,TRBD1,many,CASQRQGLGYTF,TGTGCCAGCCAAAGACAGGGTTTGGGCTACACCTTC
TRBJ2-5,TRBV20-1,-,few,CSAEVGETQYF,TGCAGTGCTGAAGTAGGGGAGACCCAGTACTTC
TRBJ2-5,TRBV5-1,-,few,CASSLVVGPETQYF,TGCGCCAGCAGCTTGGTTGTTGGTCCGGAGACCCAGTACTTC
TRBJ2-1,TRBV29-1,TRBD1,-,CSARQGSYNEQFF,TGCAGCGCCCGACAGGGTTCCTACAATGAGCAGTTCTTC
TRBJ2-5,TRBV2,TRBD1,many,CASSGTDPGPQETQYF,TGTGCCAGCAGCGGGACAGACCCCGGACCTCAAGAGACCCAGTACTTC
TRBJ1-1,TRBV20-1,-,few,CSAREFLYTEAFF,TGCAGTGCTAGAGAATTTCTATACACTGAAGCTTTCTTT
TRBJ1-2,TRBV30,TRBD1,many,CAWSTTGDGGYTF,TGTGCCTGGAGCACGACAGGGGATGGGGGCTACACCTTC
TRBJ2-3,TRBV7-9,-,-,CAGSPSWGAHSTDTQYF,TGTGCCGGCAGCCCATCCTGGGGGGCTCACAGCACAGATACGCAGTATTTT
TRBJ1-5,TRBV20-1,-,many,CSAQSSNQPQHF,TGCAGTGCTCAGAGTAGCAATCAGCCCCAGCATTTT
TRBJ2-7,TRBV13,TRBD1,many,CASSLSGQGAYEQYF,TGTGCCAGCAGCTTATCGGGACAGGGTGCCTACGAGCAGTACTTC
TRBJ2-2,TRBV28,TRBD2,few,CASQRGSTGELFF,TGTGCCAGCCAGCGGGGGTCGACCGGGGAGCTGTTTTTT
TRBJ2-5,TRBV5-1,TRBD2,-,CAGLQRGWETQYF,TGCGCCGGCCTACAGCGGGGTTGGGAGACCCAGTACTTC